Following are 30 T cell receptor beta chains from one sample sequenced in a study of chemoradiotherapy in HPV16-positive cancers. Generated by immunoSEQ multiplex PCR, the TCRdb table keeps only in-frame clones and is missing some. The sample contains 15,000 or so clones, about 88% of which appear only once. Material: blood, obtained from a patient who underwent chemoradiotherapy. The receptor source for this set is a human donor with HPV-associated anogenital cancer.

DNA of the CDR3: TGTGCCAGCAGCCGACTAGCGGGGGGCCAAGAGACCCAGTACTTC. It codes for CASSRLAGGQETQYF. J is TRBJ2-5 and V is TRBV6-5; 13 bases are a match to TRBD2. The CDR3 contains 15 residues. The junction had 2 bases not matched to a gene; V was cut back by 6 bases and J by 1 base. Germline V CDR1 and CDR2: MNHEY, SVGAGI.

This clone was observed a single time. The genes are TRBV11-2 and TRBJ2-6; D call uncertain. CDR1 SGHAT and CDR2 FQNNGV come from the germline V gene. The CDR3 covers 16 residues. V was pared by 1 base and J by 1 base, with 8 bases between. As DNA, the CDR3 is TGTGCCAGCAGCTTAGTTGGTGAATCTGGGGCCAACGTCCTGACTTTC. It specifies CASSLVGESGANVLTF. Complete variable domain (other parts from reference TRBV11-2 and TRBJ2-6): EAGVAQSPRYKIIEKRQSVAFWCNPISGHATLYWYQQILGQGPKLLIQFQNNGVVDDSQLPKDRFSAERLKGVDSTLKIQPAKLEDSAVYLCASSLVGESGANVLTFGAGSRLTVL.

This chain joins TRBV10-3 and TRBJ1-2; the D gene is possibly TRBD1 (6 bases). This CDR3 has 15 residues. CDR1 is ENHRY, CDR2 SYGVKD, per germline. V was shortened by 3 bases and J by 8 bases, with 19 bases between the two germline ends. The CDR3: CAISDPGGRESGYTF. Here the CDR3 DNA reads TGTGCCATCAGTGATCCCGGGGGGCGGGAGAGCGGCTACACCTTC.

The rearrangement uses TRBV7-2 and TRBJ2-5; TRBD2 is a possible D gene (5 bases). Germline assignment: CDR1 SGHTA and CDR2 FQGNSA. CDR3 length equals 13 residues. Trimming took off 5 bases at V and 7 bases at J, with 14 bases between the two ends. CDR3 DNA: TGTGCCAGCAGCCGCCCGGAGGTGGGGACCCAGTACTTC. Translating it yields CASSRPEVGTQYF.

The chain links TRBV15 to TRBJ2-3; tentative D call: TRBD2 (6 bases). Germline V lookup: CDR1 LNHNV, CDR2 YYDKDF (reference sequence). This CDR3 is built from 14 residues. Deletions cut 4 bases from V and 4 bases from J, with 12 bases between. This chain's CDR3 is CATSTRRVADTQYF. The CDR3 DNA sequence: TGTGCCACCAGCACGAGGAGGGTAGCAGATACGCAGTATTTT.

Written as DNA, the CDR3 is TGTGCCAGTATTGCCCCGGGCAGGGCCAACTATGGCTACACCTTC. This codes for CASIAPGRANYGYTF. The rearrangement links TRBV19 to TRBJ1-2; TRBD1 is a possible D gene (5 bases). CDR1 is LNHDA, CDR2 SQIVND, per germline (reference sequence). V was shortened by 7 bases and J by 2 bases, with 17 bases between the two germline ends. CDR3 length: 15 amino acids.

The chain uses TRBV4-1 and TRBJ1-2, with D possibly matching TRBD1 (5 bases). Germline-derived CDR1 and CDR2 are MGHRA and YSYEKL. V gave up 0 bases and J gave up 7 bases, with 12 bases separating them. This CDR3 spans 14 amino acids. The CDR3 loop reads CASSQDVGGTGYTF. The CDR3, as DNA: TGCGCCAGCAGCCAAGATGTCGGGGGTACTGGCTACACCTTC.

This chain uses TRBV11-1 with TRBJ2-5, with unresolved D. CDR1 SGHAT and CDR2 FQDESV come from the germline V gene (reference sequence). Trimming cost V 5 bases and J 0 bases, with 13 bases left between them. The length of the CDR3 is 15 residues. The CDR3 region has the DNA TGTGCCAGCAGCGCTCGCGCTTGGTACCAAGAGACCCAGTACTTC. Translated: CASSARAWYQETQYF.

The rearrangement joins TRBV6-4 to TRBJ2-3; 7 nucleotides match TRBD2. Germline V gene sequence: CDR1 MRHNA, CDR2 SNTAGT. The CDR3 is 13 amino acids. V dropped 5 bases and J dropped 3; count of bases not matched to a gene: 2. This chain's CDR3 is CASSPRETDTQYF. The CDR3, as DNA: TGTGCCAGCAGTCCGCGGGAGACAGATACGCAGTATTTT.

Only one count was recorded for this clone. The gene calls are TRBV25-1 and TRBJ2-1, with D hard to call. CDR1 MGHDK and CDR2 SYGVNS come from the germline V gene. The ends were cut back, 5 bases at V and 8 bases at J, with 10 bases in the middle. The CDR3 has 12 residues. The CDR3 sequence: CASSTTWDEQFF. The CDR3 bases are TGTGCCAGCAGTACGACTTGGGATGAGCAGTTCTTC.

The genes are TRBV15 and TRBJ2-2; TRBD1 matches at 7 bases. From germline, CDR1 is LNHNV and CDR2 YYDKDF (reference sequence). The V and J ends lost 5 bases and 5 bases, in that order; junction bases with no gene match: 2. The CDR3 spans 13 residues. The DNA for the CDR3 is TGTGCCACCAGCGTACAGGGGACCGGGGAGCTGTTTTTT. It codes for CATSVQGTGELFF.

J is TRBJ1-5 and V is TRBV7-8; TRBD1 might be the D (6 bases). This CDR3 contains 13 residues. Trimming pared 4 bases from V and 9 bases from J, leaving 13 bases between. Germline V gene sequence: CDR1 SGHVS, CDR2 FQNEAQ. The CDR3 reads CASSSGQWTPQHF. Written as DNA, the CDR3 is TGTGCCAGCAGCTCCGGACAGTGGACGCCCCAGCATTTT. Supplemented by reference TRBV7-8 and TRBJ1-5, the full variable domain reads GAGVSQSPRYKVAKRGQDVALRCDPISGHVSLFWYQQALGQGPEFLTYFQNEAQLDKSGLPSDRFFAERPEGSVSTLKIQRTQQEDSAVYLCASSSGQWTPQHFGDGTRLSIL.

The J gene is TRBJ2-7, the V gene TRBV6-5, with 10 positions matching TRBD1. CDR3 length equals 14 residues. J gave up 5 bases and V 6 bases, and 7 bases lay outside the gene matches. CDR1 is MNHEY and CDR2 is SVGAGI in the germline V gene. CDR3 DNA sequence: TGTGCCAGCAGCTGGGGACAGGGGTCCCACGAGCAGTACTTC. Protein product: CASSWGQGSHEQYF.

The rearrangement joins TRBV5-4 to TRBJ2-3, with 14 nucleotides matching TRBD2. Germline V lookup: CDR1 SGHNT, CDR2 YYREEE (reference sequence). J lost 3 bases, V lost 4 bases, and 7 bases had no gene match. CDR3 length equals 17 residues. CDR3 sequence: CASSPNGLAGGTDTQYF. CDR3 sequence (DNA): TGTGCCAGCAGCCCAAACGGACTAGCGGGAGGAACAGATACGCAGTATTTT.

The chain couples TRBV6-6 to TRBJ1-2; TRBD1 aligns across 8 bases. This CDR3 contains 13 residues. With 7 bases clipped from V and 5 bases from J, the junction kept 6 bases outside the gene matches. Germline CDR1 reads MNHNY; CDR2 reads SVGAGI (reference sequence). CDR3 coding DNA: TGTGCCAGCATAGGCAGGGGGCTATATGGCTACACCTTC. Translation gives CASIGRGLYGYTF.

CDR3 sequence: CASSLNRVLAGGPPYNEQFF. The CDR3 DNA reads as TGTGCCAGCAGTCTTAACAGGGTACTAGCGGGAGGGCCCCCCTACAATGAGCAGTTCTTC. The chain uses TRBV2 and TRBJ2-1; 13 positions agree with TRBD2. Germline-derived CDR1 and CDR2 are SNHLY and FYNNEI. This CDR3 has 20 residues. V gave up 5 bases and J gave up 2 bases; unmatched junction bases: 15.

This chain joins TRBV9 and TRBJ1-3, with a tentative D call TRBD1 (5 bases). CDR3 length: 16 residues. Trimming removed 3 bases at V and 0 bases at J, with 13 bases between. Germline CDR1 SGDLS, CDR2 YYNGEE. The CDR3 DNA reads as TGTGCCAGCAGCGGGGGACGACCGGCCTCTGGAAACACCATATATTTT. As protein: CASSGGRPASGNTIYF.

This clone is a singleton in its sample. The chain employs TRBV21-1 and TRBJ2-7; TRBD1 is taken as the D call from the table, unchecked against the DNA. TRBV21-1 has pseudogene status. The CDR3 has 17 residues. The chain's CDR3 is CASSTYRGPPTTYEQYF. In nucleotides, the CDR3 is TGTGCCAGCAGCACGTATAGGGGGCCCCCTACAACCTACGAGCAGTACTTC.

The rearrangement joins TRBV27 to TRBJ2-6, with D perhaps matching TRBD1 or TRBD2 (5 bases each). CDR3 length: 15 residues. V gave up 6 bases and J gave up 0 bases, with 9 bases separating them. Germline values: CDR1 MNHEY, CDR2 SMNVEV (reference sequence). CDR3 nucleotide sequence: TGTGCCAGCAGGGGACGGACCTCTGGGGCCAACGTCCTGACTTTC. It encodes CASRGRTSGANVLTF.

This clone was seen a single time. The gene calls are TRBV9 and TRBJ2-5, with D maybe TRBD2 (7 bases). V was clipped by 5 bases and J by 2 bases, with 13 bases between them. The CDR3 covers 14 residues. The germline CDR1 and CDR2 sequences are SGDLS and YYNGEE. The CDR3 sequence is CASSGGAAQETQYF. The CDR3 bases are TGTGCCAGCAGTGGGGGGGCAGCTCAAGAGACCCAGTACTTC.

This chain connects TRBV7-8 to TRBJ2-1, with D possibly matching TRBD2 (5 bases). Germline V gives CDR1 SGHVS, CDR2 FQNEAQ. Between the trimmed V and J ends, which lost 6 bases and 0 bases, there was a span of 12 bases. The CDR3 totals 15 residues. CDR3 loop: CASRLDYYSYNEQFF. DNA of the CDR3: TGTGCCAGCAGGCTCGACTACTACTCCTACAATGAGCAGTTCTTC.

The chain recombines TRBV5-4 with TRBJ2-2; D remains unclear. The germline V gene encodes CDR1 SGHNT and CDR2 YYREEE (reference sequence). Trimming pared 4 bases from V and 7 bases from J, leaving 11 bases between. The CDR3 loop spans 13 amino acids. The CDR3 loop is CASSGTRFGELFF. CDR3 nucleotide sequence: TGTGCCAGCAGCGGAACGAGGTTCGGGGAGCTGTTTTTT.

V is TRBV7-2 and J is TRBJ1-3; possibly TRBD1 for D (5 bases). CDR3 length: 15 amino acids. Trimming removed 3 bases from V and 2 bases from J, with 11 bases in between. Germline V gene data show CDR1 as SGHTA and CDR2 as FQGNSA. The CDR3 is CASSFGAVTGNTIYF. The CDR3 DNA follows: TGTGCCAGCAGCTTCGGGGCAGTGACTGGAAACACCATATATTTT.

In nucleotides, the CDR3 is TGCGCCAGCAGCCTCCGCAACAGGGGTACTGAAGCTTTCTTT. Protein sequence: CASSLRNRGTEAFF. The chain carries TRBV4-3 and TRBJ1-1; 7 bases line up with TRBD1. The germline V gene has CDR1 LGHNA and CDR2 YSLEER. The CDR3 is made up of 14 amino acids. Trimming removed 4 bases from V and 5 bases from J; junction bases left unmatched: 7.

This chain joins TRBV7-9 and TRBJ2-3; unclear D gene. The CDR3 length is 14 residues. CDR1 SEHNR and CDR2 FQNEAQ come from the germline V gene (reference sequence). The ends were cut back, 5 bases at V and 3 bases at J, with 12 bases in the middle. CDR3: CASSPHSETDTQYF. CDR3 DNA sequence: TGTGCCAGCAGCCCTCACAGCGAAACAGATACGCAGTATTTT.

The CDR3: CAFRLGTSYEQYF. DNA of the CDR3: TGTGCCTTTCGACTTGGCACCTCCTACGAGCAGTACTTC. The chain uses TRBV5-4 and TRBJ2-7; D unclear. Germline V gene lookup returns CDR1 SGHNT and CDR2 YYREEE (reference sequence). The CDR3 extends over 13 amino acids. Trimming pared 10 bases from V and 0 bases from J, leaving 14 bases between.

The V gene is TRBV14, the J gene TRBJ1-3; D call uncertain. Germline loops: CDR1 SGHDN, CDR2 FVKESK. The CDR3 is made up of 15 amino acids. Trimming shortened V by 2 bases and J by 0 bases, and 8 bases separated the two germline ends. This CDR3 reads CASSQPGNSGNTIYF. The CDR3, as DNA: TGTGCCAGCAGCCAACCAGGAAACTCTGGAAACACCATATATTTT.

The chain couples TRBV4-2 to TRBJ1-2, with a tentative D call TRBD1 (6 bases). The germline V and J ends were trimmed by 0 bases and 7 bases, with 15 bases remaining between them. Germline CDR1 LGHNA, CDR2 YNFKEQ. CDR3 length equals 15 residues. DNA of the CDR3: TGTGCCAGCAGCCAAGATGATTTGAGGGGGGCTGGCTACACCTTC. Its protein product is CASSQDDLRGAGYTF.

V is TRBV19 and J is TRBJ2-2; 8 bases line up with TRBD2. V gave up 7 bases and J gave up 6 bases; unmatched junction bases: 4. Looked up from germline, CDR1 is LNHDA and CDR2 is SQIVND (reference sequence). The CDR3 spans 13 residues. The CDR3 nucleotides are TGTGCCAGTACCCCGGGGGGGCCCGGGGAGCTGTTTTTT. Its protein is CASTPGGPGELFF.

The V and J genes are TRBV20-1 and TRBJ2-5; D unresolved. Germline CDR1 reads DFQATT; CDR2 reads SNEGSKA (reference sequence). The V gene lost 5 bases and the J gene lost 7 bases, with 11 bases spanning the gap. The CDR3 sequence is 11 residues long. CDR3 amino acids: CSAGVVWTQYF. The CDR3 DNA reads TGCAGTGCTGGGGTGGTGTGGACCCAGTACTTC.